This TCR beta chain was identified in a study of T cells in Graves' hyperthyroidism and ophthalmopathy. The source material, RNA transcripts, was used to amplify TCR beta CDR3 regions. The HTBI set primed first-round TCR CDR3 RT-PCR. One entry per CDR3 protein results from TCRdb running MiXCR on the multiplex PCR reads. The repertoire consists of around 600,000 distinct CDR3 sequences, with 14% occurring once and the leading ten covering around 7%. This clonotype was picked up many times. Pregnant or lactating patients were excluded, as were those with uncontrolled infection or other autoimmune disease. Thyroid ultrasound, orbital computed tomography, clinical symptoms, and serum thyroxine and TRAb underpinned diagnoses. The authors took PBMCs from 10 ml fresh peripheral blood. Germline-derived CDR1 and CDR2 are MNHNS and SASEGT. Trimming pared 6 bases from V and 5 bases from J, leaving 16 bases between. The CDR3 totals 14 residues.

The chain combines TRBV6-1 with TRBJ2-5; D not resolved. The material sequenced was blood. This clonotype was obtained from a woman aged 18-29 years with Graves' ophthalmopathy. CDR3 in DNA: TGTGCCAGCAGCCCCCCCGGCGTCCCGGAGACCCAGTACTTC. Protein: CASSPPGVPETQYF.